This entry concerns a single T cell receptor beta chain. Antigen specificity is unknown. HTBI primers from iRepertoire and Arm-PCR of CDR3 regions yielded the TCR beta libraries. TCRdb re-called the multiplex PCR reads with MiXCR, one entry per CDR3 protein. This sample has some 340,000 distinct CDR3 sequences, with more than 20% found just once. This record belongs to a study of regulatory T cells in long-lasting Graves disease. Study outcomes and limitations: Blood alone, not thyroid tissue, was studied. Persistent patients had more shared public clonotypes (fewer than 3,000) than new patients (approximately 920).

CDR1 LGHDT and CDR2 YNNKEL come from the germline V gene (reference sequence). There are 14 residues in the CDR3. V was clipped by 6 bases and J by 8 bases, with 19 bases between them. The time point was: persistent/refractory GD, antithyroid drugs over 5 years with positive TRAb. From PBMCs, RNA was extracted and then used to make the TCR library. The chain carries TRBV3-1 and TRBJ1-2; possible D gene TRBD1, 6 bases. The source was peripheral blood mononuclear cells (PBMCs), collected when the disease was refractory, from a patient treated with antithyroid drugs. The sequence came from a woman aged 40 to 50 with Graves disease. As DNA, the CDR3 is TGTGCCAGCAGTTTTATACAGGGACGAGGCGGCTACACCTTC. Its translation: CASSFIQGRGGYTF. Drawing the rest from reference TRBV3-1 and TRBJ1-2, the complete variable domain is DTAVSQTPKYLVTQMGNDKSIKCEQNLGHDTMYWYKQDSKKFLKIMFSYNNKELIINETVPNRFSPKSPDKAHLNLHINSLELGDSAVYFCASSFIQGRGGYTFGSGTRLTVV.